The 17 T cell receptor beta chains presented below share a single source sample, sequenced in a study of blood T cell repertoires in COVID-19. Produced via immunoSEQ multiplex PCR; TCRdb's table is partial and in-frame only. The sample includes some 100,000 clones, more than 90% of them seen just once. The sample taken for sequencing was peripheral blood. Every receptor here comes from a man aged 65-85 years with acute or convalescent COVID-19.

The V gene is TRBV30, the J gene TRBJ2-7, with 7 bases identical to TRBD1. Germline CDR1 reads GTSNPN; CDR2 reads SVGIG (reference sequence). CDR3 size: 13 residues. The J segment lost 4 bases and the V segment lost 7 bases, leaving 10 bases of the junction unmatched. CDR3: CALNRDSLYEQYF. For the CDR3, the DNA is TGTGCCTTAAACAGGGACAGCCTGTACGAGCAGTACTTC. The full variable domain, with the rest looked up from reference TRBV30 and TRBJ2-7, is SQTIHQWPATLVQPVGSPLSLECTVEGTSNPNLYWYRQAAGRGLQLLFYSVGIGQISSEVPQNLSASRPQDRQFILSSKKLLLSDSGFYLCALNRDSLYEQYFGPGTRLTVT.

V gene TRBV15 combines with J gene TRBJ1-3; 11 nucleotides agree with TRBD1. CDR1 is LNHNV and CDR2 is YYDKDF in the germline V gene (reference sequence). V shed 3 bases, J shed 3 bases, and the junction held 7 bases outside the gene matches. The CDR3 covers 17 residues. The CDR3 reads CATSSTGTGGGGNTIYF. Here the CDR3 DNA reads TGTGCCACCAGCAGCACCGGGACAGGGGGAGGTGGAAACACCATATATTTT.

This chain joins TRBV7-2 and TRBJ2-1; 8 bases match TRBD2. CDR3 size: 18 residues. After removal of 2 bases from V and 0 bases from J, the junction contained 9 bases not matched to a gene. Germline V lookup: CDR1 SGHTA, CDR2 FQGNSA. This chain's CDR3 is CASSLNRLATRSYNEQFF. The CDR3 DNA reads as TGTGCCAGCAGCTTAAACCGACTAGCGACTCGCTCCTACAATGAGCAGTTCTTC.

This clone was counted only a few times. The chain has TRBV28 and TRBJ2-1; 11 bases map to TRBD2. The trim removed 7 bases at V and 9 bases at J, leaving 14 bases unmatched. Germline values: CDR1 MDHEN, CDR2 SYDVKM. The CDR3 totals 16 residues. CDR3 DNA sequence: TGTGCCAGCATTGGGGCGGGACTAGCGGTCCGGCTTGAGCAGTTCTTC. Its translation: CASIGAGLAVRLEQFF.

J is TRBJ1-6 and V is TRBV30, with 7 bases matching TRBD1. Germline V gene data show CDR1 as GTSNPN and CDR2 as SVGIG (reference sequence). This CDR3 spans 14 amino acids. V trimming: 0 bases; J trimming: 10 bases; junction bases outside the gene matches: 6. CDR3 nucleotides: TGTGCCTGGAGTGTCCCAGGGGGAAACTCACCCCTCCACTTT. Its translation is CAWSVPGGNSPLHF.

V is TRBV11-2 and J is TRBJ1-2, with D tentatively TRBD1 (6 bases). Germline CDR1 reads SGHAT; CDR2 reads FQNNGV. The CDR3 consists of 16 residues. Trimming took off 1 base at V and 7 bases at J, with 19 bases between the two ends. The CDR3 sequence is CASSLGTYRDSGGYTF. In DNA form, the CDR3 reads TGTGCCAGCAGCTTAGGGACGTACAGGGATTCTGGTGGCTACACCTTC.

The chain couples TRBV5-6 to TRBJ1-2, with 7 bases matching TRBD1. The CDR3 runs 13 residues. The ends lost 3 bases at V and 10 bases at J; junction bases unmatched: 9. Per germline, CDR1 SGHDT and CDR2 YYEEEE. In DNA, the CDR3 is TGTGCCAGCAGCTCCCCATGGACAGGAGACTACACCTTC. It translates to CASSSPWTGDYTF.

The chain carries TRBV6-5 and TRBJ2-2; no clear D gene. The V gene's germline CDR1 is MNHEY and CDR2 SVGAGI. This CDR3 has 14 amino acids. V was cut by 3 bases and J by 1 base, with 6 bases left in between. CDR3 residues: CASSYGRNTGELFF. CDR3 bases: TGTGCCAGCAGTTATGGTAGGAACACCGGGGAGCTGTTTTTT.

The chain has TRBV9 and TRBJ2-7, with 9 bases identical to TRBD2. This CDR3 spans 15 amino acids. V was pared by 5 bases and J by 2 bases, with 8 bases of the junction left unmatched. Germline V gene sequence: CDR1 SGDLS, CDR2 YYNGEE. Written as DNA, the CDR3 is TGTGCCAGCAGTGCGGGACTAGCTTCGACCTACGAGCAGTACTTC. This codes for CASSAGLASTYEQYF.

Here the CDR3 DNA reads TGCGCCAGCAGCCAGATCGGGTCTGACGAGCAGTACTTC. Translation gives CASSQIGSDEQYF. The chain uses TRBV4-1 and TRBJ2-7; D not resolved. With 3 bases removed from V and 5 bases from J, the gap between germline ends came to 11 bases. CDR3 length equals 13 residues. CDR1 is MGHRA and CDR2 is YSYEKL in the germline V gene.

The chain uses TRBV27 and TRBJ2-7; a weak D match, TRBD1 (5 bases). The germline V gene has CDR1 MNHEY and CDR2 SMNVEV (reference sequence). The CDR3 has 13 residues. Trimming took off 0 bases at V and 7 bases at J, with 10 bases between the two ends. CDR3 sequence reads: CASSLSGPEEQYF. For the CDR3, the DNA is TGTGCCAGCAGTTTATCGGGGCCCGAAGAGCAGTACTTC.

The rearrangement links TRBV7-9 to TRBJ2-1, with 8 bases fitting TRBD1. V gave up 5 bases and J gave up 2 bases; unmatched junction bases: 5. Germline CDR1 SEHNR, CDR2 FQNEAQ (reference sequence). This CDR3 has 15 amino acids. The CDR3 DNA reads as TGTGCCAGCAGCGTCGGACAGGGCCCCTACAATGAGCAGTTCTTC. Protein: CASSVGQGPYNEQFF.

In its sample, this clone was seen once. V gene TRBV5-6 combines with J gene TRBJ1-3; D may be TRBD1 (5 bases). Per germline, CDR1 SGHDT and CDR2 YYEEEE. The CDR3 sequence is 13 residues long. The germline V and J ends were trimmed by 3 bases and 5 bases, with 9 bases remaining between them. The CDR3 loop is CASSSRARNTIYF. The CDR3, as DNA: TGTGCCAGCAGCTCCAGGGCCCGAAACACCATATATTTT. Full variable domain (rest looked up from reference TRBV5-6 and TRBJ1-3): DAGVTQSPTHLIKTRGQQVTLRCSPKSGHDTVSWYQQALGQGPQFIFQYYEEEERQRGNFPDRFSGHQFPNYSSELNVNALLLGDSALYLCASSSRARNTIYFGEGSWLTVV.

This chain connects TRBV19 to TRBJ2-3; the match to TRBD2 covers 16 bases. Trimming cost V 4 bases and J 13 bases; bases outside gene matches: 5. CDR1 is LNHDA, CDR2 SQIVND, per germline (reference sequence). CDR3 size: 14 residues. The CDR3 DNA follows: TGTGCCAGTAGTACGGGACTAGCGGGGGGGCAGAAGTATTTT. Its translation: CASSTGLAGGQKYF.

The rearrangement links TRBV6-5 to TRBJ2-1; possibly TRBD2 for D (6 bases). Germline CDR1 reads MNHEY; CDR2 reads SVGAGI. The CDR3 length is 16 residues. V was pared by 1 base and J by 0 bases, with 10 bases between. The CDR3 here is CASSYLRGSSYNEQFF. DNA for the CDR3: TGTGCCAGCAGTTACTTGCGGGGAAGCTCCTACAATGAGCAGTTCTTC.

This clone was counted once. The CDR3 bases are TGTGCCAGCAGCCAAGGGATACTAGCCACAGATACGCAGTATTTT. Its protein is CASSQGILATDTQYF. J is TRBJ2-3 and V is TRBV3-1 (or the pseudogene TRBV3-2); possible D gene TRBD2, 6 bases. There are 15 residues in the CDR3. The germline V gene has CDR1 LGHDT and CDR2 YNNKEL (reference sequence). V dropped 1 base and J dropped 2 bases, with 10 bases sitting between them.

This chain joins TRBV28 and TRBJ2-3; 7 bases agree with TRBD2. The J segment lost 1 base and the V segment lost 4 bases, leaving 11 bases of the junction unmatched. The germline CDR1 and CDR2 sequences are MDHEN and SYDVKM. This CDR3 spans 17 amino acids. CDR3: CASSSPAASGRTDTQYF. In DNA form, the CDR3 reads TGTGCCAGCAGTTCGCCCGCGGCTAGCGGACGCACAGATACGCAGTATTTT.